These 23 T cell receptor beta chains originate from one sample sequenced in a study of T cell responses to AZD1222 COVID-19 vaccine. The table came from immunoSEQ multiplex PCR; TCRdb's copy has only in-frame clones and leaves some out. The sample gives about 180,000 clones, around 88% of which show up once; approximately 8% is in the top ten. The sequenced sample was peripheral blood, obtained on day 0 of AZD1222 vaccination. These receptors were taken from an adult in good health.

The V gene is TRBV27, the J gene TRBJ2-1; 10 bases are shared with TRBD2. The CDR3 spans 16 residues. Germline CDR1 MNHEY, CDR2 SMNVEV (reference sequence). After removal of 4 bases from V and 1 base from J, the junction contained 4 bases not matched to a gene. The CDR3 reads CASSYRAGGSYNEQFF. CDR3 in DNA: TGTGCCAGCAGTTACAGAGCGGGGGGGTCCTACAATGAGCAGTTCTTC.

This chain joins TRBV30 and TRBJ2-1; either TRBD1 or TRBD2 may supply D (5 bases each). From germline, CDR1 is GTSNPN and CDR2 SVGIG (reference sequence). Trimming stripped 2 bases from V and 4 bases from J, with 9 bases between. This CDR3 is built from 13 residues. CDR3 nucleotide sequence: TGTGCCTGGAGTACTGGGGGTTACAATGAGCAGTTCTTC. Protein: CAWSTGGYNEQFF.

CDR3 loop: CASSIGGAEAFF. CDR3 nucleotides: TGCGCCAGCAGCATTGGGGGGGCTGAAGCTTTCTTT. The V call is TRBV5-1, the J call TRBJ1-1; TRBD1 is a possible D gene (5 bases). The germline V and J ends were trimmed by 4 bases and 6 bases, with 10 bases remaining between them. CDR1 and CDR2 (germline): SGHRS, YFSETQ. This CDR3 is 12 amino acids long.

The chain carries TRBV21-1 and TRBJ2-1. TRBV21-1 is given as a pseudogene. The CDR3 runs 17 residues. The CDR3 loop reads CASSKRRTGPSYNEQFF. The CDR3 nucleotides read TGTGCCAGCAGCAAAAGGAGGACGGGACCCTCCTACAATGAGCAGTTCTTC.

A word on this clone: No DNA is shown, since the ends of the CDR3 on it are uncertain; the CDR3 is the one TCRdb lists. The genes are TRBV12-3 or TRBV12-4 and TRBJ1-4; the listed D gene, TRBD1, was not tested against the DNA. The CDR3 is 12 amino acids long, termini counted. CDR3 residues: CASSFGQGSPFF.

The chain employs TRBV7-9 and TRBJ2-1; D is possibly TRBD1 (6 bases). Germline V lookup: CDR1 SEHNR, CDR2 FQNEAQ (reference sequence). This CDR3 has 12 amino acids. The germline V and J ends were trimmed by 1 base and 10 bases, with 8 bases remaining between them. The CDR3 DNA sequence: TGTGCCAGCAGCTTAGATGACAGGGAGCAGTTCTTC. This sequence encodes CASSLDDREQFF. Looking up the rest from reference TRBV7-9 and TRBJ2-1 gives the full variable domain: DTGVSQNPRHKITKRGQNVTFRCDPISEHNRLYWYRQTLGQGPEFLTYFQNEAQLEKSRLLSDRFSAERPKGSFSTLEIQRTEQGDSAMYLCASSLDDREQFFGPGTRLTVL.

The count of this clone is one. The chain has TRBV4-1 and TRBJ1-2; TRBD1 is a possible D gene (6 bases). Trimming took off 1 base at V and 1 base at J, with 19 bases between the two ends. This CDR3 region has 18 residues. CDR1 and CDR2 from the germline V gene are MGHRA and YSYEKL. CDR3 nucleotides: TGCGCCAGCAGCCAAGTGCCCCACTCAACAGGGAGTAACTATGGCTACACCTTC. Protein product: CASSQVPHSTGSNYGYTF.

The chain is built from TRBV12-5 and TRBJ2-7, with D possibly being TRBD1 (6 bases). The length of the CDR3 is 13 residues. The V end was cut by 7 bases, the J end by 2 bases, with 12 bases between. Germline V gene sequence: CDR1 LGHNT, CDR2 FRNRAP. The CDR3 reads CASDADRAYEQYF. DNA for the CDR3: TGTGCTAGTGACGCGGACAGAGCCTACGAGCAGTACTTC.

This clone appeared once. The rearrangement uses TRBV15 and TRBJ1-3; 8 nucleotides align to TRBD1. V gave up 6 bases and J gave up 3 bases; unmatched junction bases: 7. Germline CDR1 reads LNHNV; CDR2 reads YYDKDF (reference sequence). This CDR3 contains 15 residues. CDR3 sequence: CATRPDRGGGNTIYF. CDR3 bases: TGTGCCACCAGGCCTGACAGGGGAGGTGGAAACACCATATATTTT.

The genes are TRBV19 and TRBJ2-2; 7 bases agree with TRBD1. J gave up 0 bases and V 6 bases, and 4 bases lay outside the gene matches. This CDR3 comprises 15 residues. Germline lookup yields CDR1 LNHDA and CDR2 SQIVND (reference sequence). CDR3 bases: TGTGCCAGTAGGGGTCAGGGGGCGAACACCGGGGAGCTGTTTTTT. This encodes CASRGQGANTGELFF.

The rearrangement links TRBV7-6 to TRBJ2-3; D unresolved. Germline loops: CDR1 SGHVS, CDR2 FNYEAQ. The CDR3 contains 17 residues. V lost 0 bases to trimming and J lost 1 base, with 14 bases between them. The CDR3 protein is CASSLARSLRGTDTQYF. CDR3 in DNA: TGTGCCAGCAGCTTAGCTCGCAGCCTGCGTGGCACAGATACGCAGTATTTT.

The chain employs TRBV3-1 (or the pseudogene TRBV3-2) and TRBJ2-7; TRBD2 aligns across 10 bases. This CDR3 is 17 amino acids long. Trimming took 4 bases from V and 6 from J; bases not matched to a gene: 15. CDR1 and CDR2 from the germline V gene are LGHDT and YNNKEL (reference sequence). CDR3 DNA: TGTGCCAGCAGCCCCCCAAAAGGCCACAGCGGGGGGGCCGAGCAGTACTTC. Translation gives CASSPPKGHSGGAEQYF.

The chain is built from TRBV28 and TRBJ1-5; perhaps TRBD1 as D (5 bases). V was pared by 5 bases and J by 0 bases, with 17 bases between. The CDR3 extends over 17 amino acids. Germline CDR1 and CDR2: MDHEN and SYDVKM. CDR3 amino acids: CASSPDGTQYSNQPQHF. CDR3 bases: TGTGCCAGCAGTCCCGACGGGACCCAATATAGCAATCAGCCCCAGCATTTT.

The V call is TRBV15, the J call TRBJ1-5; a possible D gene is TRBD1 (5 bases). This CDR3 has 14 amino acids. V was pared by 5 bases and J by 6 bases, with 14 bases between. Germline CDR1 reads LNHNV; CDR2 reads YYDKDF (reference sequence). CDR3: CATSGGRGIQPQHF. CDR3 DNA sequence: TGTGCCACCAGCGGGGGAAGAGGGATTCAGCCCCAGCATTTT.

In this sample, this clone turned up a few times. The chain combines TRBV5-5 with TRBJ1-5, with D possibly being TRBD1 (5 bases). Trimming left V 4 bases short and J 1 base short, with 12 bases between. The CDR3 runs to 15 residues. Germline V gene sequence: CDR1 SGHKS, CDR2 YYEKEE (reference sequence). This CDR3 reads CASSLDRGSNQPQHF. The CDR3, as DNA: TGTGCCAGCAGCCTGGACCGGGGGAGCAATCAGCCCCAGCATTTT.

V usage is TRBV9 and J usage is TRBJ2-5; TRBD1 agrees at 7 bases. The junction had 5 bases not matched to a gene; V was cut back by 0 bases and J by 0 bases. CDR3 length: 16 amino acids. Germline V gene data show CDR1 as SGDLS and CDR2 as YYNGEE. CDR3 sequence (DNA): TGTGCCAGCAGCGTAGGAACAGGGGCGTACCAAGAGACCCAGTACTTC. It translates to CASSVGTGAYQETQYF.

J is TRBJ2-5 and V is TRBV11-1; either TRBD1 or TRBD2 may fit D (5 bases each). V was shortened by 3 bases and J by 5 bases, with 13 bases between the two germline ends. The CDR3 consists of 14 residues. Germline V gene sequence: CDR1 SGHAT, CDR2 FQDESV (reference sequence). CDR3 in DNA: TGTGCCAGCAGCTTTTTGAGGGGAGCGGAGACCCAGTACTTC. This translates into CASSFLRGAETQYF.

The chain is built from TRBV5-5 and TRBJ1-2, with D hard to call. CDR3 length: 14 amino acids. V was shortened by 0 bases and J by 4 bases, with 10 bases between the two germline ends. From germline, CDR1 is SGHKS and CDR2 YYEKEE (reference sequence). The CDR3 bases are TGTGCCAGCAGCTTGGATGGACGGAGCTATGGCTACACCTTC. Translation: CASSLDGRSYGYTF. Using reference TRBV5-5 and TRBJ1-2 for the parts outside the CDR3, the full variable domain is DAGVTQSPTHLIKTRGQQVTLRCSPISGHKSVSWYQQVLGQGPQFIFQYYEKEERGRGNFPDRFSARQFPNYSSELNVNALLLGDSALYLCASSLDGRSYGYTFGSGTRLTVV.

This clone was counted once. The CDR3 reads CASTAGVGTYEQYF. The CDR3 region has the DNA TGTGCCAGTACGGCGGGGGTCGGGACCTACGAGCAGTACTTC. V and J are TRBV19 and TRBJ2-7; TRBD2 matches 7 bases. V lost 7 bases to trimming and J lost 2 bases; unmatched junction nucleotides: 8. The germline CDR1 and CDR2 sequences are LNHDA and SQIVND (reference sequence). The CDR3 extends over 14 amino acids. The entire variable domain, with the rest obtained from reference TRBV19 and TRBJ2-7, is as follows: DGGITQSPKYLFRKEGQNVTLSCEQNLNHDAMYWYRQDPGQGLRLIYYSQIVNDFQKGDIAEGYSVSREKKESFPLTVTSAQKNPTAFYLCASTAGVGTYEQYFGPGTRLTVT.

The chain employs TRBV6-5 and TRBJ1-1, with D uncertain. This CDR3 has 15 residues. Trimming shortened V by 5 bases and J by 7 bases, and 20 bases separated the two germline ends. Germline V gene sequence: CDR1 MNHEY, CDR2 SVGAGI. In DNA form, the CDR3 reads TGTGCCAGCAGTAAACTCCCTGGGCCAGGCGGTGAAGCTTTCTTT. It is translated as CASSKLPGPGGEAFF.

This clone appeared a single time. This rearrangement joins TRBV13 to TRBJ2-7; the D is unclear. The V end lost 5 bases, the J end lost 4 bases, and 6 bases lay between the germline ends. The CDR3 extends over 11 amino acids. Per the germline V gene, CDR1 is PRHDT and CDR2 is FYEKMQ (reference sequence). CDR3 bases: TGTGCCAGCAGCGTCCAGTACGAGCAGTACTTC. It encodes CASSVQYEQYF. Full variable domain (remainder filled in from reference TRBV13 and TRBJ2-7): AAGVIQSPRHLIKEKRETATLKCYPIPRHDTVYWYQQGPGQDPQFLISFYEKMQSDKGSIPDRFSAQQFSDYHSELNMSSLELGDSALYFCASSVQYEQYFGPGTRLTVT.

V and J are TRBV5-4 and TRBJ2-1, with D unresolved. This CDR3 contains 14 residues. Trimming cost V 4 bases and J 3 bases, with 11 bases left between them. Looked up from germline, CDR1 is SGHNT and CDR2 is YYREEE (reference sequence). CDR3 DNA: TGTGCCAGCAGCCACGGGTATAACTACAATGAGCAGTTCTTC. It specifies CASSHGYNYNEQFF. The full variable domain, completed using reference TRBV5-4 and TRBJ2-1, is ETGVTQSPTHLIKTRGQQVTLRCSSQSGHNTVSWYQQALGQGPQFIFQYYREEENGRGNFPPRFSGLQFPNYSSELNVNALELDDSALYLCASSHGYNYNEQFFGPGTRLTVL.

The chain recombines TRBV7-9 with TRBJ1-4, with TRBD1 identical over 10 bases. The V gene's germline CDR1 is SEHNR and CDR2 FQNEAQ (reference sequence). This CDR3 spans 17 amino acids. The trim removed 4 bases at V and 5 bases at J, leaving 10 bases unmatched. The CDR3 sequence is CASSSGRQGAHNEKLFF. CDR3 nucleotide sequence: TGTGCCAGCAGCTCAGGACGACAGGGGGCGCACAATGAAAAACTGTTTTTT.